One sample yielded the 5 T cell receptor beta chains listed below, sequenced in a study of response to subunit inactivated influenza vaccine. TCRdb reprocessed the RT-PCR reads with MiXCR, giving one entry per CDR3 protein. Of a few hundred thousand distinct CDR3 sequences listed, approximately 11% were seen once; the top ten hold around 12%. The sample here was PBMCs from blood, taken 40 to 50 days after vaccination. The receptors here all came from a man aged 50-59 years who received an inactivated influenza vaccine.

The chain employs TRBV20-1 and TRBJ2-1, with TRBD2 matching over 16 bases. The CDR3 runs 17 residues. With 5 bases clipped from V and 1 base from J, the junction kept 5 bases outside the gene matches. The V gene's germline CDR1 is DFQATT and CDR2 SNEGSKA (reference sequence). CDR3 sequence reads: CSASGTSGRVSYNEQFF. In DNA, the CDR3 is TGCAGTGCTTCCGGGACTAGCGGGAGGGTTTCCTACAATGAGCAGTTCTTC.

This clonotype has just a few counts. V is TRBV7-9 and J is TRBJ1-2; no clear D. This CDR3 contains 15 residues. CDR1 is SEHNR and CDR2 is FQNEAQ in the germline V gene (reference sequence). Trimming took 1 base from V and 4 from J, leaving 13 bases between them. CDR3 sequence: CASSLGAVSSYGYTF. As DNA, the CDR3 is TGTGCCAGCAGCTTAGGGGCAGTCTCAAGCTATGGCTACACCTTC.

A few counts support this clonotype. This chain connects TRBV2 to TRBJ2-1; TRBD2 is a possible D gene (5 bases). V lost 3 bases, J lost 12 bases, and 18 bases lay in between. This CDR3 spans 14 amino acids. CDR1 SNHLY and CDR2 FYNNEI come from the germline V gene. The CDR3 sequence: CASSDMSGRGRQFF. The CDR3 DNA is TGTGCCAGCAGTGATATGTCTGGACGAGGGCGGCAGTTCTTC.

The sample holds a few counts of this clonotype. The rearrangement links TRBV5-1 to TRBJ2-1, with 9 nucleotides matching TRBD1. V was clipped by 2 bases and J by 9 bases; unmatched bases: 3. The CDR3 runs 13 residues. Germline CDR1 reads SGHRS; CDR2 reads YFSETQ. CDR3 sequence reads: CASSFTGGGEQFF. The CDR3, as DNA: TGCGCCAGCAGCTTTACAGGGGGCGGTGAGCAGTTCTTC.

This clonotype was picked up a small number of times. The chain is built from TRBV11-2 and TRBJ1-2, with D hard to call. The length of the CDR3 is 13 residues. Per the germline V gene, CDR1 is SGHAT and CDR2 is FQNNGV. Deletions cut 2 bases from V and 8 bases from J, with 12 bases between. CDR3: CASSLLSREGYTF. CDR3 sequence (DNA): TGTGCCAGCAGCTTACTGAGTCGGGAGGGCTACACCTTC.